A selection of T cell receptor beta chains follows, all from one sample in a study of blood T cell repertoires in COVID-19. Some clones are missing from TCRdb's copy, which holds only in-frame ones; the method was immunoSEQ multiplex PCR. The sample carries around 98,000 clones, around 80% recorded once. Material for sequencing was peripheral blood. The receptors come from a man between 65 and 80 years old with acute or convalescent COVID-19. CDR3s include the opening cysteine and the closing phenylalanine or tryptophan. A D gene is named only where the DNA matches it firmly. Clone size appears in some rows only: once, few, many, or a class for an expanded clone.

clone_size	d_call	v_call	j_call	cdr3_aa	cdr3_nt
.	.	TRBV27	TRBJ2-3	CASSLSRTDTQYF	TGTGCCAGCAGTTTATCGCGGACAGATACGCAGTATTTT
.	TRBD1	TRBV25-1	TRBJ1-4	CASRPDRGGTNEKLFF	TGTGCCAGCAGACCGGACAGGGGTGGGACTAATGAAAAACTGTTTTTT
.	.	TRBV5-6	TRBJ2-1	CASSAGPASDEQFF	TGTGCCAGCAGCGCGGGACCAGCTAGCGATGAGCAGTTCTTC
.	.	TRBV18	TRBJ2-1	CASSPPSLPNEQFF	TGTGCCAGCTCACCACCGTCTCTTCCCAATGAGCAGTTCTTC
.	.	TRBV9	TRBJ1-4	CASSARQGTNEKLFF	TGTGCCAGCAGCGCCCGCCAGGGGACTAATGAAAAACTGTTTTTT
.	TRBD1	TRBV13	TRBJ1-1	CASSFGQGATEAFF	TGTGCCAGCAGCTTCGGGCAGGGGGCCACTGAAGCTTTCTTT
.	TRBD2	TRBV30	TRBJ2-3	CAWSVSLAGGADTQYF	TGTGCCTGGAGCGTCTCACTAGCGGGAGGGGCAGATACGCAGTATTTT
few	.	TRBV25-1	TRBJ2-2	CASSESFLNTGELFF	TGTGCCAGCAGTGAGAGCTTTCTGAACACCGGGGAGCTGTTTTTT
.	.	TRBV9	TRBJ1-3	CASSVATGKSGNTIYF	TGTGCCAGCAGCGTAGCTACAGGGAAATCTGGAAACACCATATATTTT
.	TRBD1	TRBV19	TRBJ1-1	CATNRDRGLTEAFF	TGTGCCACTAATAGGGACAGGGGTTTGACTGAAGCTTTCTTT
few	TRBD2	TRBV4-3	TRBJ2-3	CASSQEASGISTDTQYF	TGCGCCAGCAGCCAAGAGGCTAGCGGGATAAGCACAGATACGCAGTATTTT
.	.	TRBV15	TRBJ2-1	CATSRAKGAHNEQFF	TGTGCCACCAGCAGGGCTAAAGGGGCCCACAATGAGCAGTTCTTC
.	.	TRBV18	TRBJ1-4	CASSPGVNNEKLFF	TGTGCCAGCTCACCGGGAGTGAACAATGAAAAACTGTTTTTT
.	TRBD2	TRBV28	TRBJ2-3	CASTYAGACPDTQYF	TGTGCCAGCACTTACGCGGGAGCTTGCCCAGATACGCAGTATTTT
.	.	TRBV10-3	TRBJ1-3	CAISGGPGNTIYF	TGTGCCATCAGTGGTGGGCCTGGAAACACCATATATTTT
.	TRBD2	TRBV19	TRBJ2-1	CASQNSGRAGSEQFF	TGTGCCAGCCAGAATAGCGGGAGGGCCGGGAGTGAGCAGTTCTTC
.	TRBD2	TRBV27	TRBJ2-7	CASSWGGSYEQYF	TGTGCCAGCAGTTGGGGGGGGTCCTACGAGCAGTACTTC
few	.	TRBV5-1	TRBJ2-1	CASSLTGNEQFF	TGCGCCAGCAGCTTGACAGGGAATGAGCAGTTCTTC
.	TRBD2	TRBV27	TRBJ2-7	CASSLIPGRAYEQYF	TGTGCCAGCAGTTTAATCCCCGGGAGGGCCTACGAGCAGTACTTC
.	TRBD2	TRBV5-6	TRBJ2-2	CASSPGLAANTGELFF	TGTGCCAGCAGCCCCGGACTAGCGGCGAACACCGGGGAGCTGTTTTTT
.	.	TRBV24-1	TRBJ2-5	CATSDARGASGTQYF	TGTGCCACCAGTGATGCCCGGGGGGCGTCAGGGACCCAGTACTTC
.	TRBD1	TRBV29-1	TRBJ1-6	CSVQGGRNSPLHF	TGCAGCGTTCAAGGGGGCCGGAATTCACCCCTCCACTTT
.	TRBD1	TRBV28	TRBJ1-1	CASRDRGREGEAFF	TGTGCCAGCAGGGACAGGGGGCGCGAGGGTGAAGCTTTCTTT
few	TRBD1	TRBV28	TRBJ2-5	CASSSVLDRGRETQYF	TGTGCCAGCAGTTCCGTCCTGGACAGGGGGCGAGAGACCCAGTACTTC
.	.	TRBV29-1	TRBJ2-1	CSVAPRGYNEQFF	TGCAGCGTTGCACCCCGGGGATACAATGAGCAGTTCTTC